The sequence of this T cell receptor beta chain was determined in a study of graft-versus-host responses after intestinal transplantation. About the research overall: Tacrolimus plus steroids were given to all recipients for 3 to 4 years, preceded by anti-thymocyte globulin induction. Study results and limitations: Recipient marrow harbored GvH clones, some of which surfaced first in ileum or blood.

Libraries were prepared by immunoSEQ multiplex PCR; TCRdb keeps only in-frame clonotypes and omits some of them. The sample lists approximately 20,000 clones, over 65% seen once, with approximately 7.6% in the top ten. The ends were cut back, 1 base at V and 7 bases at J, with 14 bases in the middle. In germline, CDR1 is SGHRS, CDR2 YFSETQ. The CDR3 has 14 amino acids. Graft tissue processing released intraepithelial and lamina propria lymphocytes. About this clone itself: Its target is unknown.

This material consisted of ileum tissue, taken roughly 21 days after intestinal transplant. J is TRBJ1-2 and V is TRBV5-1; no firm D call. The source is a human patient who received an intestinal transplant, so some T cells may come from the graft donor. In nucleotides, the CDR3 is TGCGCCAGCAGCTTGTTTGGGAGACGGGGTGGCTACACCTTC. The encoded protein is CASSLFGRRGGYTF.